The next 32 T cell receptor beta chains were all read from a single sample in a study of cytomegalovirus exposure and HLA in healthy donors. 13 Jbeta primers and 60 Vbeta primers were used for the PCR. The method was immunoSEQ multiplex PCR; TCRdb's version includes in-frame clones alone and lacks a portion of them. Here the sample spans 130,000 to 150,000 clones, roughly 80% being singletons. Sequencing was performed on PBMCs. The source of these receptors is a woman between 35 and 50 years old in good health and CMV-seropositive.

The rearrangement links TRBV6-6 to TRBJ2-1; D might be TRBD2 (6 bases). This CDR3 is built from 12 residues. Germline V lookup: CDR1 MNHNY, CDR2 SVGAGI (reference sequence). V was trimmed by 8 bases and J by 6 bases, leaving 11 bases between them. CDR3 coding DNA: TGTGCCAGCCGTACTAGCCCCAATGAGCAGTTCTTC. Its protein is CASRTSPNEQFF.

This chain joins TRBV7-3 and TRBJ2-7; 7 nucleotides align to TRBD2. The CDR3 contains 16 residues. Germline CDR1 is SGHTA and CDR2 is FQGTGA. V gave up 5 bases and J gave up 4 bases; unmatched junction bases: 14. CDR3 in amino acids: CASSAGPLASPYEQYF. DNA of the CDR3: TGTGCCAGCAGCGCCGGACCACTAGCGAGCCCGTACGAGCAGTACTTC. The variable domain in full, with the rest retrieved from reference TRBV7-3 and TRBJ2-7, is GAGVSQTPSNKVTEKGKYVELRCDPISGHTALYWYRQSLGQGPEFLIYFQGTGAADDSGLPNDRFFAVRPEGSVSTLKIQRTERGDSAVYLCASSAGPLASPYEQYFGPGTRLTVT.

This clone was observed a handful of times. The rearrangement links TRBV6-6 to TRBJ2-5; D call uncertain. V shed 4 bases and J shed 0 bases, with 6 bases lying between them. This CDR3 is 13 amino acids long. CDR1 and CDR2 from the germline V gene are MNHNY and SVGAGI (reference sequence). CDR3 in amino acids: CASSSANQETQYF. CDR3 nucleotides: TGTGCCAGCAGTTCAGCGAACCAAGAGACCCAGTACTTC.

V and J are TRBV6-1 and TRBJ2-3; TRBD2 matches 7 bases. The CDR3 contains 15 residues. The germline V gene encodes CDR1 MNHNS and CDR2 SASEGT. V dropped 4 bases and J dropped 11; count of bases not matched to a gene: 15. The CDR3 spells CASSAGGLAVRLQYF. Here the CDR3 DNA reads TGTGCCAGCAGTGCCGGAGGGCTAGCGGTACGATTGCAGTATTTT.

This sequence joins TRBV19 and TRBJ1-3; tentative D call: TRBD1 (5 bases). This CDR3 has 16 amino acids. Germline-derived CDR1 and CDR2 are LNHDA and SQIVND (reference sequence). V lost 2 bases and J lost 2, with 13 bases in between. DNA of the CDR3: TGTGCCAGTAGTATAACCGCAGGGAGGCCTGGAAACACCATATATTTT. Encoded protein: CASSITAGRPGNTIYF.

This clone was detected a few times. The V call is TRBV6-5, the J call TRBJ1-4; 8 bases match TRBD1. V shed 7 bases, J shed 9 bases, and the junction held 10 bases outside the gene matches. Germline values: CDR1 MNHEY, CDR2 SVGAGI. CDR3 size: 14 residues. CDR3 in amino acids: CASKVDRVIQKLFF. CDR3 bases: TGTGCCAGCAAGGTGGACAGGGTAATACAAAAACTGTTTTTT.

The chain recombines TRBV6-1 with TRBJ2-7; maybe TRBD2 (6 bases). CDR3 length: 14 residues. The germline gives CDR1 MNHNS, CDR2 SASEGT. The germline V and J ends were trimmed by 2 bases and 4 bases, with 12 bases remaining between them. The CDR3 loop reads CASSESGGGYEQYF. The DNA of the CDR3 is TGTGCCAGCAGTGAATCTGGTGGGGGGTACGAGCAGTACTTC.

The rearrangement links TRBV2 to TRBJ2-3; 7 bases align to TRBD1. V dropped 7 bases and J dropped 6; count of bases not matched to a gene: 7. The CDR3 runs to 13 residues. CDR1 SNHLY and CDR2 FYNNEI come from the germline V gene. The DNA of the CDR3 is TGTGCCAGCAACCTGGGACAGCTCGATACGCAGTATTTT. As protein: CASNLGQLDTQYF.

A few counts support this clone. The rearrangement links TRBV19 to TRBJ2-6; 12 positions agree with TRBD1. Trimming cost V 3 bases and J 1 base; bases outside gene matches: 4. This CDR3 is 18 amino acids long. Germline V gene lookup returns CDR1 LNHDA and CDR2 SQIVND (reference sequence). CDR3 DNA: TGTGCCAGTAGTATCCCGGGACAGGGGGCTTCTGGGGCCAACGTCCTGACTTTC. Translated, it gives CASSIPGQGASGANVLTF. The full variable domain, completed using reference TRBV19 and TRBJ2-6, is DGGITQSPKYLFRKEGQNVTLSCEQNLNHDAMYWYRQDPGQGLRLIYYSQIVNDFQKGDIAEGYSVSREKKESFPLTVTSAQKNPTAFYLCASSIPGQGASGANVLTFGAGSRLTVL.

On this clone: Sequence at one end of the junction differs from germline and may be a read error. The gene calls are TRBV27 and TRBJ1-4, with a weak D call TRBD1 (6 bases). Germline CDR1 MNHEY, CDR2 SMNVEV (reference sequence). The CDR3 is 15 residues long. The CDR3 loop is CANSPDSMAFEKLFF. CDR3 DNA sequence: TGTGCCAACAGTCCGGACAGTATGGCGTTTGAGAAACTGTTTTTT.

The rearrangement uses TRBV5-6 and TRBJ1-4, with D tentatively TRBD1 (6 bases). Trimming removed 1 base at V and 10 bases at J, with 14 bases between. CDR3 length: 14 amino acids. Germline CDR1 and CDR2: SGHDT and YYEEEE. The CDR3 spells CASSLLAQGGKLFF. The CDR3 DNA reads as TGTGCCAGCAGCTTGTTGGCCCAAGGGGGAAAACTGTTTTTT.

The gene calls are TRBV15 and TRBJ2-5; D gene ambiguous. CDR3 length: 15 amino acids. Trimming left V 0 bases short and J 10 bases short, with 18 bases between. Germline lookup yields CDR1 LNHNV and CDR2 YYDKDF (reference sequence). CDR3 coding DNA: TGTGCCACCAGCAGAGATCGTCGTAGTGAGCATAACCAGTACTTC. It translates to CATSRDRRSEHNQYF.

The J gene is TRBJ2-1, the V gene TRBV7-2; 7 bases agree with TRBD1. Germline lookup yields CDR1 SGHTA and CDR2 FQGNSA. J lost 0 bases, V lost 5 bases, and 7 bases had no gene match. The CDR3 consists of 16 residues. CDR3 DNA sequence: TGTGCCAGCAGCCCAACCGCAGGGGGCTCCTACAATGAGCAGTTCTTC. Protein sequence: CASSPTAGGSYNEQFF.

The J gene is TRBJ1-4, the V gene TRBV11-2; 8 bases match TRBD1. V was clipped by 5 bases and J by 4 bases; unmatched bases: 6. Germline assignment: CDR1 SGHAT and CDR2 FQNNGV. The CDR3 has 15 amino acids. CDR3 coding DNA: TGTGCCAGCAGCCCCCGGACAGGGAATAATGAAAAACTGTTTTTT. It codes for CASSPRTGNNEKLFF.

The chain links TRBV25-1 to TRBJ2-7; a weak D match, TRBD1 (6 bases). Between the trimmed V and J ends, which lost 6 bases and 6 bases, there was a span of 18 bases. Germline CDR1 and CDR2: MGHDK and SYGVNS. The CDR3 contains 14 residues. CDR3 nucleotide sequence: TGTGCCAGCAGGTTGGACAGAAACTTTGGCGAGCAGTACTTC. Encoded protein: CASRLDRNFGEQYF.

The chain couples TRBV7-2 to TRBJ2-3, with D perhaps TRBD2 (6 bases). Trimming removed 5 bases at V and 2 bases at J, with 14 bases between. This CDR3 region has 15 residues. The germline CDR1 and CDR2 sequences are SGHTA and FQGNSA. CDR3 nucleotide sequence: TGTGCCAGCAGCCTCGGGACTCTTTCCACAGATACGCAGTATTTT. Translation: CASSLGTLSTDTQYF.

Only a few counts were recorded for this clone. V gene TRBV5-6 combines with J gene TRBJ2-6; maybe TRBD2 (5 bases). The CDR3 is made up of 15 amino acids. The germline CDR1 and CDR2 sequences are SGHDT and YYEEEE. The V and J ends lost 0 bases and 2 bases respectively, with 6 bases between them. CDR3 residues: CASSLVGTGANVLTF. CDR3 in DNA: TGTGCCAGCAGCTTGGTCGGGACTGGGGCCAACGTCCTGACTTTC.

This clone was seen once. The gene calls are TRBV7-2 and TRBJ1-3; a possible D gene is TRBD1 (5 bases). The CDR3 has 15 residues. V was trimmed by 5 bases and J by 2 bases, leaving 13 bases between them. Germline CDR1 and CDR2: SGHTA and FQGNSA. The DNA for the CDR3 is TGTGCCAGCAGCCAGCAGGCCAGGGCTGGAAACACCATATATTTT. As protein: CASSQQARAGNTIYF.

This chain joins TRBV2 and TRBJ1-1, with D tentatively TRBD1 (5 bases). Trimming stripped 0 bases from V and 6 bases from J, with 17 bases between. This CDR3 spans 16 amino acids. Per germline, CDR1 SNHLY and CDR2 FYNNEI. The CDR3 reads CASSEAQRDLRAEAFF. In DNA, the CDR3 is TGTGCCAGCAGTGAAGCGCAACGGGACTTGAGGGCTGAAGCTTTCTTT.

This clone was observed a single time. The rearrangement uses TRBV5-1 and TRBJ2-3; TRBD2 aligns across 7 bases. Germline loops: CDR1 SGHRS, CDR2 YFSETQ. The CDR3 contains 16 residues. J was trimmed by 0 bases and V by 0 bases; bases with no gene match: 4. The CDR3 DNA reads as TGCGCCAGCAGCTTGGTGGGGGGGAGTAGCACAGATACGCAGTATTTT. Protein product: CASSLVGGSSTDTQYF.

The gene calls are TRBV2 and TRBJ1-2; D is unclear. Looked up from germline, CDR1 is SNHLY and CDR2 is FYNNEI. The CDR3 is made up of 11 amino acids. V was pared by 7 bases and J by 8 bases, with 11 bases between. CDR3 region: CASTSSGGYTF. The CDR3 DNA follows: TGTGCCAGCACTTCGAGCGGCGGCTACACCTTC.

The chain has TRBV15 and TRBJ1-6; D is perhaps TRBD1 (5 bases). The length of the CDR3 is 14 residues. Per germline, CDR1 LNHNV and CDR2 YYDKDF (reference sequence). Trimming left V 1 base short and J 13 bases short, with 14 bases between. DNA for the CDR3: TGTGCCACCAGCAGAGGGGACTCTCTAGTCCCCCTCCACTTT. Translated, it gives CATSRGDSLVPLHF.

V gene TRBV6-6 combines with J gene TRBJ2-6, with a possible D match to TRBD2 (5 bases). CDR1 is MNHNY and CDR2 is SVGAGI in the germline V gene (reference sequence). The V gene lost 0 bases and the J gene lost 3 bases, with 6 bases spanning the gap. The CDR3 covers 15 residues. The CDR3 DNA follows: TGTGCCAGCAGTTACTCCGGGGTTGGGGCCAACGTCCTGACTTTC. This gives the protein CASSYSGVGANVLTF.

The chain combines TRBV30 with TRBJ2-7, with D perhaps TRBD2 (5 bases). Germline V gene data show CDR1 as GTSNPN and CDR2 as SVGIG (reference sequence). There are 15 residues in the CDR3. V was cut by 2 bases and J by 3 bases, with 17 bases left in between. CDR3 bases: TGTGCCTGGAGTCCGAAAAGTAGAGGAGGCTACGAGCAGTACTTC. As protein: CAWSPKSRGGYEQYF.

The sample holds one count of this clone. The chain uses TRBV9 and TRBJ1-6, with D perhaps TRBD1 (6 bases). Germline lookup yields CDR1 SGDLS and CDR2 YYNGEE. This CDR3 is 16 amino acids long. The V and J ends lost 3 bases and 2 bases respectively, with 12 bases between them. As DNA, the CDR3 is TGTGCCAGCAGCGAGATGGACAGACCCTATAATTCACCCCTCCACTTT. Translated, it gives CASSEMDRPYNSPLHF.

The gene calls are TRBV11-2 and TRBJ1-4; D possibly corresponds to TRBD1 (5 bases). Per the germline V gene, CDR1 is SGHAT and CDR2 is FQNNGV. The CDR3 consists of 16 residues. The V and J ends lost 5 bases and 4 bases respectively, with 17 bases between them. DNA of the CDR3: TGTGCCAGCAGCCCCCGGGGGGGGATACTTAATGAAAAACTGTTTTTT. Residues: CASSPRGGILNEKLFF.

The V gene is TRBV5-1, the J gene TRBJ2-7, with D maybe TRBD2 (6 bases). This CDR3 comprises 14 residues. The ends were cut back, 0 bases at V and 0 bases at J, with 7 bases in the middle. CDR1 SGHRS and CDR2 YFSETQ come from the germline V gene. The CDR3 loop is CASSLGGDSYEQYF. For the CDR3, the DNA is TGCGCCAGCAGCTTGGGCGGGGACTCCTACGAGCAGTACTTC.

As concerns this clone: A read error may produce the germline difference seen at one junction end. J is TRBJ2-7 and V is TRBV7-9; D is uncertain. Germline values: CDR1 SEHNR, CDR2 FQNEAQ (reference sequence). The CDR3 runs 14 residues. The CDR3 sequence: CSSSLVPQVYEQYF. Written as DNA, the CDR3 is TGTTCCAGCAGCTTAGTGCCGCAGGTCTACGAGCAGTACTTC.

CDR3 sequence (DNA): TGCGCCAGCAGCCAAAGCAGGGGTATTCTACACGAGCAGTACTTC. It encodes CASSQSRGILHEQYF. This rearrangement joins TRBV4-1 to TRBJ2-7; the D gene is possibly TRBD1 (6 bases). CDR3 size: 15 residues. V lost 2 bases, J lost 5 bases, and 16 bases lay in between. Germline CDR1 reads MGHRA; CDR2 reads YSYEKL.

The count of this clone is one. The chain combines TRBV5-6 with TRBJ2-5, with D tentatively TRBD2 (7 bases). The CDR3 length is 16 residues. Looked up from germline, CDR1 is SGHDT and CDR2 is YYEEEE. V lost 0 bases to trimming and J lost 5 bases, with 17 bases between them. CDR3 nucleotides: TGTGCCAGCAGCTTGGTGAGGACTCGGGGGGCCGAGACCCAGTACTTC. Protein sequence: CASSLVRTRGAETQYF. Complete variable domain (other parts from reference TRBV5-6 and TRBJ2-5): DAGVTQSPTHLIKTRGQQVTLRCSPKSGHDTVSWYQQALGQGPQFIFQYYEEEERQRGNFPDRFSGHQFPNYSSELNVNALLLGDSALYLCASSLVRTRGAETQYFGPGTRLLVL.

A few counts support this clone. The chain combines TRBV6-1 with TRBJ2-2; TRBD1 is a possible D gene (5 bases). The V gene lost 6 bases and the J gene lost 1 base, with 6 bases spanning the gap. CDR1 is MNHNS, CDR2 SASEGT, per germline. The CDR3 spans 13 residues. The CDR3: CASRQENTGELFF. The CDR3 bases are TGTGCCAGCAGACAGGAGAACACCGGGGAGCTGTTTTTT.

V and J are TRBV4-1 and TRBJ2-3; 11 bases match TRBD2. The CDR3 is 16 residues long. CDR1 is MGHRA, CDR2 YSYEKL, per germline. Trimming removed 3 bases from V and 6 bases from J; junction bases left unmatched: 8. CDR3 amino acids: CASSHASSGGSDTQYF. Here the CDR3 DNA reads TGCGCCAGCAGCCATGCCTCTAGCGGGGGGTCGGATACGCAGTATTTT.